The present T cell receptor beta chain was sequenced within a study of blood T cell repertoires in COVID-19. Whole-study context: Samples representing acute and convalescent COVID-19 were sourced from the United States, Italy and Spain.

From germline, CDR1 is SGHAT and CDR2 FQNNGV. This CDR3 contains 15 residues. J gave up 5 bases and V 5 bases, and 9 bases lay outside the gene matches. Under the authors' procedure: Estimation of nucleated cell counts was performed using reference gene primer amplification. TCRdb's copy holds only in-frame clones and misses some; the assay was immunoSEQ multiplex PCR. V, J and clone size reflect that table, while D and trimming were determined from the DNA. The sample contains approximately 50,000 clones, around 86% of which appear only once. This receptor was taken from an elderly woman with acute or convalescent COVID-19. What was sequenced was peripheral blood. The gene calls are TRBV11-2 and TRBJ1-5, with 7 bases lining up with TRBD1. The CDR3 nucleotides read TGTGCCAGCAGCCTCAGGGGACAGTTCGATCAGCCCCAGCATTTT. Protein product: CASSLRGQFDQPQHF.